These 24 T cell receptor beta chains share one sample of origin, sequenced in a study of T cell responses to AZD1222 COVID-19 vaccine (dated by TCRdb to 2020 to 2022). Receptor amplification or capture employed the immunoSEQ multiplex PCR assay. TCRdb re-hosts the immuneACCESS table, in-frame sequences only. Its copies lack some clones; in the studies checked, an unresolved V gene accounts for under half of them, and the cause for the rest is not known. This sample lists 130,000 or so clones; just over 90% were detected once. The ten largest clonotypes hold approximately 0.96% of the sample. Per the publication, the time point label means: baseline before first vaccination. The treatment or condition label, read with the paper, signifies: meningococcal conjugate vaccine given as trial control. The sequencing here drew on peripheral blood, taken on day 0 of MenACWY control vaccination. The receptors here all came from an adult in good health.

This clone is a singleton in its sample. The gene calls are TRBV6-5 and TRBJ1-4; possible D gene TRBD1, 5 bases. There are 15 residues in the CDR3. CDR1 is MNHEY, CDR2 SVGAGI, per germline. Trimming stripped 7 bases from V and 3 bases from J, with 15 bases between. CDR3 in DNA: TGTGCCAGCACCCCAGAGGGGCCTTCTAATGAAAAACTGTTTTTT. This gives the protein CASTPEGPSNEKLFF.

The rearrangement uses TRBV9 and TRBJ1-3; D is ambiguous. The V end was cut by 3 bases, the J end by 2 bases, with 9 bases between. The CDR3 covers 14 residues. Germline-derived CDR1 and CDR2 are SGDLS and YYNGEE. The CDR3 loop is CASSGLGTGNTIYF. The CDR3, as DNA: TGTGCCAGCAGCGGGTTGGGGACTGGAAACACCATATATTTT.

CDR3 protein: CASSLAENQPQHF. Written as DNA, the CDR3 is TGTGCCAGCAGCTTAGCGGAAAATCAGCCCCAGCATTTT. The chain has TRBV7-9 and TRBJ1-5; D call uncertain. The germline gives CDR1 SEHNR, CDR2 FQNEAQ (reference sequence). Trimming left V 0 bases short and J 4 bases short, with 4 bases between. The CDR3 loop spans 13 amino acids.

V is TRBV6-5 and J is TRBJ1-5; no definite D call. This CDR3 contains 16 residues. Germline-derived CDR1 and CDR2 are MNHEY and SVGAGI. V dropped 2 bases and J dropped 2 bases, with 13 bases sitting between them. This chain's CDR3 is CASSYGQASRNQPQHF. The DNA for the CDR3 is TGTGCCAGCAGTTACGGCCAGGCTAGCCGCAATCAGCCCCAGCATTTT.

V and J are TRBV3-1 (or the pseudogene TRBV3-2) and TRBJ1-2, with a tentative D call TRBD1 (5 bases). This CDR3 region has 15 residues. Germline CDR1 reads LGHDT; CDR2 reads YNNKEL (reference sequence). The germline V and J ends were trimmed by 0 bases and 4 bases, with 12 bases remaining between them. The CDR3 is CASSQDEGTIYGYTF. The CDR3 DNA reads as TGTGCCAGCAGCCAAGATGAAGGGACGATCTATGGCTACACCTTC.

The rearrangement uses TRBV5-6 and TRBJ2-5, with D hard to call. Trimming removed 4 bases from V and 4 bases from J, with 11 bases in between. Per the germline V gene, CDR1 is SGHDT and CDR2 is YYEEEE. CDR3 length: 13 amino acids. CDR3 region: CASSGTVLETQYF. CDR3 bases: TGTGCCAGCAGCGGAACAGTCTTAGAGACCCAGTACTTC. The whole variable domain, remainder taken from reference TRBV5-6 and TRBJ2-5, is DAGVTQSPTHLIKTRGQQVTLRCSPKSGHDTVSWYQQALGQGPQFIFQYYEEEERQRGNFPDRFSGHQFPNYSSELNVNALLLGDSALYLCASSGTVLETQYFGPGTRLLVL.

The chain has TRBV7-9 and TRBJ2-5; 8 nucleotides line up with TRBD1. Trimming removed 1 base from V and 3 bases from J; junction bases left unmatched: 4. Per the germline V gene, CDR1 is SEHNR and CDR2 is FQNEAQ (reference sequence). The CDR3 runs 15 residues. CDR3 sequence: CASSLGTGKEETQYF. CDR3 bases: TGTGCCAGCAGCTTAGGGACAGGGAAGGAAGAGACCCAGTACTTC.

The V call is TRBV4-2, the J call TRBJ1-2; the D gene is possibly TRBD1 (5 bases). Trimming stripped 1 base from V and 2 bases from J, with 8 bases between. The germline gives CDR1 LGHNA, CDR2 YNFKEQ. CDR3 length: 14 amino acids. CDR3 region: CASSQVPGNYGYTF. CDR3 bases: TGTGCCAGCAGCCAAGTCCCAGGGAACTATGGCTACACCTTC.

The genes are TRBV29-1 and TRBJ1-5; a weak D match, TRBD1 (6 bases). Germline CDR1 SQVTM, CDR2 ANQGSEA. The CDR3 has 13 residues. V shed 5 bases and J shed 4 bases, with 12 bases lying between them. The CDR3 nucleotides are TGCAGCGTTCGACAGGATCTAAATCAGCCCCAGCATTTT. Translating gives CSVRQDLNQPQHF.

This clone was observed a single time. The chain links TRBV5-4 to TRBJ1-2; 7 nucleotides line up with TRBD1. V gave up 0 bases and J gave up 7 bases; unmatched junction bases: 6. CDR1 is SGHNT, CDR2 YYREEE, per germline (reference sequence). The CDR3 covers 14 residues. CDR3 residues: CASSLGGQSGGYTF. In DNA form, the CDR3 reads TGTGCCAGCAGCTTGGGGGGACAGTCGGGTGGCTACACCTTC. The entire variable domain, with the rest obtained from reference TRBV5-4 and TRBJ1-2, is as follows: ETGVTQSPTHLIKTRGQQVTLRCSSQSGHNTVSWYQQALGQGPQFIFQYYREEENGRGNFPPRFSGLQFPNYSSELNVNALELDDSALYLCASSLGGQSGGYTFGSGTRLTVV.

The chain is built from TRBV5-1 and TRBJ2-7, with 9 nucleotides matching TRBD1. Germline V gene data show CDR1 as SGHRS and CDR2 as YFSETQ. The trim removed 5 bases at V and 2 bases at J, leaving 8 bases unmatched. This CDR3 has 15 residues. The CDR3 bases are TGCGCCAGCAGGCCACAGGGGGCCTCTACCTACGAGCAGTACTTC. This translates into CASRPQGASTYEQYF.

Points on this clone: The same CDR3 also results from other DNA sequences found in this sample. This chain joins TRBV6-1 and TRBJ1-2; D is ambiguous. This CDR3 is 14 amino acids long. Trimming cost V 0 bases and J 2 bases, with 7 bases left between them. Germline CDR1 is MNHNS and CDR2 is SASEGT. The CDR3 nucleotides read TGTGCCAGCAGTGAAGCTCCGGGAAACTATGGCTACACCTTC. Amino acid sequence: CASSEAPGNYGYTF.

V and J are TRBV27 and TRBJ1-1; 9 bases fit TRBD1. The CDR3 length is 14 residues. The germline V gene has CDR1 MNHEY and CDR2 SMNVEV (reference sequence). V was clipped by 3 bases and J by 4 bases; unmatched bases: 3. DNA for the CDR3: TGTGCCAGCAGTTTTAGGACAGGGGTCACTGAAGCTTTCTTT. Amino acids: CASSFRTGVTEAFF.

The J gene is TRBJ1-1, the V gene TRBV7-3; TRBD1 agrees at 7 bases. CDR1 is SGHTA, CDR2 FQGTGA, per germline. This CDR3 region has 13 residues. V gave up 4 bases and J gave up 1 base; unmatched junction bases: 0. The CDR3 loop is CASSWDRNTEAFF. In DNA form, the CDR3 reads TGTGCCAGCAGCTGGGACAGGAACACTGAAGCTTTCTTT.

This CDR3 is CAWAALSNQPQHF. DNA for the CDR3: TGTGCCTGGGCCGCCCTTAGCAATCAGCCCCAGCATTTT. The rearrangement joins TRBV30 to TRBJ1-5; D remains unclear. Germline V CDR1 and CDR2: GTSNPN, SVGIG (reference sequence). Deletions cut 5 bases from V and 0 bases from J, with 8 bases between. The CDR3 loop spans 13 amino acids.

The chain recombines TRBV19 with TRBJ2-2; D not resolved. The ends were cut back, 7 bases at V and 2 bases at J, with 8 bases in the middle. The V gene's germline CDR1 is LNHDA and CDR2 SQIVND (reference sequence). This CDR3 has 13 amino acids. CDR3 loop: CASIGPNTGELFF. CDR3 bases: TGTGCCAGTATAGGGCCTAACACCGGGGAGCTGTTTTTT.

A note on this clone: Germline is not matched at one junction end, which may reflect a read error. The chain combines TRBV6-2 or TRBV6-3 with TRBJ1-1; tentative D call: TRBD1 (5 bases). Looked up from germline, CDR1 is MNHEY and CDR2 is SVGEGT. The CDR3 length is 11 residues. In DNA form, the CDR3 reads TGTGCCAGTAGTTCAGCAGGGGAAGCTTTCTTT. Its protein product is CASSSAGEAFF.

DNA for the CDR3: TGTGCCAGTAGTATAGATCGGATGTCTGGTCAGCCCCAGCATTTT. Translation gives CASSIDRMSGQPQHF. The J gene is TRBJ1-5, the V gene TRBV19; D is unresolved. The CDR3 runs to 15 residues. The germline gives CDR1 LNHDA, CDR2 SQIVND (reference sequence). Trimming removed 0 bases at V and 6 bases at J, with 12 bases between. The full variable domain, in which reference TRBV19 and TRBJ1-5 provide the parts outside the CDR3, is DGGITQSPKYLFRKEGQNVTLSCEQNLNHDAMYWYRQDPGQGLRLIYYSQIVNDFQKGDIAEGYSVSREKKESFPLTVTSAQKNPTAFYLCASSIDRMSGQPQHFGDGTRLSIL.

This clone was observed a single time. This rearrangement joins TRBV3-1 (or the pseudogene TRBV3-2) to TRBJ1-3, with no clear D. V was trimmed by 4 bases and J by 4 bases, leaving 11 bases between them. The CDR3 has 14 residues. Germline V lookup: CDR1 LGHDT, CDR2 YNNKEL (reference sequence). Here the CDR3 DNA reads TGTGCCAGCAGCCGAATCTCCGGAGGAAACACCATATATTTT. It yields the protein CASSRISGGNTIYF.

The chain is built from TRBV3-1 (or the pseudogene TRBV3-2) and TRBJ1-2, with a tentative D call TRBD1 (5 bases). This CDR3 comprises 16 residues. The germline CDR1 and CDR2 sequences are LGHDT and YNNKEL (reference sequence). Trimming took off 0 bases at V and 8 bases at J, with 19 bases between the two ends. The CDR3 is CASSQDHIVGVEGYTF. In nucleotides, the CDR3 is TGTGCCAGCAGCCAAGATCATATAGTGGGGGTAGAGGGCTACACCTTC.

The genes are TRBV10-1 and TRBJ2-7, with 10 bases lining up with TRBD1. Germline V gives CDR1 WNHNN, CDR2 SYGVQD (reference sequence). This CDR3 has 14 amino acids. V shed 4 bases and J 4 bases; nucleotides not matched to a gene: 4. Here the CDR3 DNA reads TGCGCCAGCAGTGGTGGGACAGGGGAGTACGAGCAGTACTTC. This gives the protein CASSGGTGEYEQYF.

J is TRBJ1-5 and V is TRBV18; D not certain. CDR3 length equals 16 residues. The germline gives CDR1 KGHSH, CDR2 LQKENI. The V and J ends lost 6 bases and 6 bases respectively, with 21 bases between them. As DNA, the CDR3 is TGTGCCAGCTCCCCTAAAGGTCTTCCAGCAGGTCAGCCCCAGCATTTT. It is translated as CASSPKGLPAGQPQHF. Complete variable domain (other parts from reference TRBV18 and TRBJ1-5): NAGVMQNPRHLVRRRGQEARLRCSPMKGHSHVYWYRQLPEEGLKFMVYLQKENIIDESGMPKERFSAEFPKEGPSILRIQQVVRGDSAAYFCASSPKGLPAGQPQHFGDGTRLSIL.

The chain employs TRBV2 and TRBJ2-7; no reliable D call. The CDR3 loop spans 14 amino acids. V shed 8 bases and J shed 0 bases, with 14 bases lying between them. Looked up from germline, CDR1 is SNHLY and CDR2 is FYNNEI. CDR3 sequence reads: CASSDPHTSYEQYF. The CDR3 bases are TGTGCCAGCTCAGACCCTCACACCTCCTACGAGCAGTACTTC.

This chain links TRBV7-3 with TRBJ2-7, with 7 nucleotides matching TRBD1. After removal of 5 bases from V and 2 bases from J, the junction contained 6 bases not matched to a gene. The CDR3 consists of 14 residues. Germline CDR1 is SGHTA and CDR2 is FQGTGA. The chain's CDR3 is CASSQTGPPYEQYF. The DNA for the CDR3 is TGTGCCAGCAGCCAGACAGGGCCCCCCTACGAGCAGTACTTC.